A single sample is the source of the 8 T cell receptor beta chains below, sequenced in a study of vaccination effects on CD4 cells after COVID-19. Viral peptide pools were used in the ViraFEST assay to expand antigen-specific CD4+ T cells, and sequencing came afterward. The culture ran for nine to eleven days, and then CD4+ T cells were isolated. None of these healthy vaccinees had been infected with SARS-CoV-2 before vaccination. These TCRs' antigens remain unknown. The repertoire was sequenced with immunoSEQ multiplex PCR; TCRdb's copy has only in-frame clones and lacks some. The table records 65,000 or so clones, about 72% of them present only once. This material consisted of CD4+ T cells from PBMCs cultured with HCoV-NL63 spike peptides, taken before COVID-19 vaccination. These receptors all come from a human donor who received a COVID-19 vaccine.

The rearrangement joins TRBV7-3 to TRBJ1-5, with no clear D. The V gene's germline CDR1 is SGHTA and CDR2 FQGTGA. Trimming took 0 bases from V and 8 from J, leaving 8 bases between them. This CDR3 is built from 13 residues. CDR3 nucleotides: TGTGCCAGCAGCTTAACTTCCGGGGAGCCCCAGCATTTT. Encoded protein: CASSLTSGEPQHF.

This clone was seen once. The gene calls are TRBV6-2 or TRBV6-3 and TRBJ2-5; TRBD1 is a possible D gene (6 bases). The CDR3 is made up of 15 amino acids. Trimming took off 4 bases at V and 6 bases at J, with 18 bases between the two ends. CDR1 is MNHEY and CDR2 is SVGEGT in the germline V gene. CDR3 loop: CASSWRDRSGKTQYF. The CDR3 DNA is TGTGCCAGCAGTTGGCGAGACAGGTCGGGCAAGACCCAGTACTTC.

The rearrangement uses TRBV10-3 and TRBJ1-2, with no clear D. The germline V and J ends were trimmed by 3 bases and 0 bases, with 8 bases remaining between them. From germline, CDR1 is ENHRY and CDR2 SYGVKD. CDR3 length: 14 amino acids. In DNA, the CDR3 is TGTGCCATCAGTGAACGGGGAGCTAACTATGGCTACACCTTC. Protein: CAISERGANYGYTF.

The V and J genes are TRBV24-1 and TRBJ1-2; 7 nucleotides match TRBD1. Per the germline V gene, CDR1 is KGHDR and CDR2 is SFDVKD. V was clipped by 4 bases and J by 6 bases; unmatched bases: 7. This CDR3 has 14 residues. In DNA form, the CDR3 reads TGTGCCACCAGTGACCGCGGTACAGGGGATGGCTACACCTTC. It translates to CATSDRGTGDGYTF.

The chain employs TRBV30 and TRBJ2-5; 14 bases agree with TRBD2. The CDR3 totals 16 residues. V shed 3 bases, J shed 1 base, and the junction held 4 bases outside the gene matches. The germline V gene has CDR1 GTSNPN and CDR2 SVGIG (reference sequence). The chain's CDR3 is CAWRQGLAGVQETQYF. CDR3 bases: TGTGCCTGGAGACAGGGACTAGCGGGGGTCCAAGAGACCCAGTACTTC.

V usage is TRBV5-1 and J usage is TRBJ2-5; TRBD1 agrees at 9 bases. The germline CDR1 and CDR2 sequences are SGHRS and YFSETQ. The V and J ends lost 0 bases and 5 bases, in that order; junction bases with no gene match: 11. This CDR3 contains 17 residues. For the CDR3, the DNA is TGCGCCAGCAGCTTGGGAGGACTAGGGACAGGGATCGAGACCCAGTACTTC. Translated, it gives CASSLGGLGTGIETQYF. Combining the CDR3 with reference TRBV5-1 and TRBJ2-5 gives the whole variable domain KAGVTQTPRYLIKTRGQQVTLSCSPISGHRSVSWYQQTPGQGLQFLFEYFSETQRNKGNFPGRFSGRQFSNSRSEMNVSTLELGDSALYLCASSLGGLGTGIETQYFGPGTRLLVL.

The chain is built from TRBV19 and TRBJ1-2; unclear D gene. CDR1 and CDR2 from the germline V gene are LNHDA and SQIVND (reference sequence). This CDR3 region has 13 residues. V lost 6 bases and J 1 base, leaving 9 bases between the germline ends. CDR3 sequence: CASSFGSNYGYTF. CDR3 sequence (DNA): TGTGCCAGTAGCTTTGGCAGTAACTATGGCTACACCTTC.

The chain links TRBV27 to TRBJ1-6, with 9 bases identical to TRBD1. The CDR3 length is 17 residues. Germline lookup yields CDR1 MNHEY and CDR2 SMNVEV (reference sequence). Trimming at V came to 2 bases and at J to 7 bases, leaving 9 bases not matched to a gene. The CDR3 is CASSLRGQGFWNSPLHF. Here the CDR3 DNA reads TGTGCCAGCAGTTTAAGGGGACAGGGCTTTTGGAATTCACCCCTCCACTTT.